This T cell receptor (beta chain) was recorded in a study of Ad26.COV2.S vaccination and SARS-CoV-2 variants (TCRdb year 2021). About the study as a whole: Donors in the vaccine arm were drawn from COV1001, a multicentre, randomized, double-blind, placebo-controlled phase I-IIa trial testing Ad26.COV2.S in healthy adults. Ad26.COV2.S was given intramuscularly at 5x10^10 or 1x10^11 viral particles, as a single shot or as two shots 56 days apart. Sequencing of the TCRbeta repertoire served to evaluate the specificity and breadth of SARS-CoV-2-reactive T cell receptors following Ad26.COV2.S vaccination. The TCR-sequenced set comprised about 32 samples: roughly 19 Ad26.COV2.S vaccine recipients, 5 placebo recipients and 8 SARS-CoV-2 convalescent individuals. Trial participants were randomized into five groups of five: low-dose or high-dose Ad26.COV2.S given once or twice, or placebo on both occasions. Investigators did not know the trial group allocation while performing experiments and assessing outcomes. The paper's findings and limits, for the study overall: Vaccine and placebo recipients had similar non-spike TCR breadth, a finding consistent with the vaccine containing only spike. Ad26.COV2.S recipients had higher spike-specific TCR breadth than placebo recipients (P = 0.0014). The authors noted that total T cell responses may have been underestimated by the TCR breadth and depth analyses. The study was not powered to compare responses between vaccine doses or regimens. After vaccination, substantial breadth of spike-specific CD8+ and CD4+ T cell responses was reported.

The immunoSEQ Assay was the method used to sequence TCRbeta CDR3 regions. After extraction, genomic DNA underwent amplification by bias-controlled multiplex PCR, followed by high-throughput sequencing. Per the original workflow: To quantify the absolute abundance of every unique TCRbeta CDR3 region, sequences were collapsed and filtered. T cell fraction was estimated by normalization of TCRbeta template counts to usable DNA, with usable DNA being measured through amplification of reference genes present in all nucleated cells. Repertoire TCRs were annotated as SARS-CoV-2-specific when V gene, CDR3 amino acid sequence and J gene were exactly matched to a known reactive TCR set. The reference SARS-CoV-2 TCR set came from MIRA and was filtered for enrichment in COVID-19-positive ImmuneCODE repertoires, removing public or cross-reactive TCRs. Using the MIRA antigens, annotated TCRs were further analysed by specific ORF or by position within an ORF. Breadth was defined as the number of annotated unique rearrangements divided by the total number of unique productive rearrangements, and depth was defined as the summed frequency of the annotated unique rearrangements. Two-sided Wilcoxon rank-sum tests were applied when comparing TCR breadth between groups. TCRdb mirrors the immuneACCESS table, restricted to in-frame sequences. Some clones are absent from its copies; in checked studies, under half trace to an unresolved V gene, and the reason for the others is unknown. That table supplies the V and J calls and clone size; D and trimming were determined from the DNA. For this sample there are around 400,000 clones; more than 80% appear just once. Together, the top ten hold roughly an eighth of the sample.

The sample's treatment or condition label is to be understood as: around 19 received Ad26.COV2.S at low or high dose, single or two shots; several received placebo; per-sample allocation not given. Repertoires of vaccine and placebo recipients were sequenced from samples collected on day 63 after the first injection. Between 29 July and 7 August 2020, Cohort 1b enrolled around 25 adults aged 18-55 years at one site in Boston, USA. As a vaccine, Ad26.COV2.S was a replication-incompetent adenovirus type 26 vector that expressed a prefusion-stabilized SARS-CoV-2 spike protein derived from the original Wuhan strain. Per the germline V gene, LGHNA is the CDR1 and YNFKEQ is the CDR2. Unmatched junction bases come to 5, with V trimmed by 1 base and J by 3 bases. The CDR3 measures 16 amino acids from cysteine to phenylalanine. Only the CDR3 part of the read is kept: 48 bases, read in frame from the first base.

Comment on this clone: It has no known antigen specificity. The sample holds no much larger clone one base away, and base qualities are not on file.

Recombination linked TRBV4-2 to TRBJ2-2, and TRBD2 aligns with 7 junction nucleotides. The sample here was peripheral blood, taken in a trial of Ad26.COV2.S vaccine versus placebo. This receptor was taken from a person aged 18-60 years who received the Ad26.COV2.S COVID-19 vaccine or a placebo. CDR3 reads: CASSQGTGGYTGELFF. The DNA reads as follows: TGTGCCAGCAGCCAAGGGACGGGAGGTTACACCGGGGAGCTGTTTTTT.